The T cell receptor beta chain under discussion was sequenced for a study of blood T cell repertoires in COVID-19. The overall study: COVID-19 samples collected from the United States, Italy and Spain covered acute and convalescent phases. From T cells, B-cell-depleted T cells, or PBMCs came the material, which was cDNA or gDNA.

Authors' data handling: Amplification of reference gene primers provided the estimated nucleated cell counts. Clones were read by immunoSEQ multiplex PCR, and TCRdb kept only the in-frame ones, dropping some. The D gene and trimming were derived from the DNA, and the V and J assignments and clone size from that table. The sample lists about 120,000 clones; over 70% were seen once. Trimming took 5 bases from V and 7 from J, leaving 12 bases between them. In germline, CDR1 is SGHVS, CDR2 FQNEAQ. The CDR3 runs 13 residues. What was sequenced was peripheral blood. The chain uses TRBV7-8 and TRBJ1-5; D is perhaps TRBD1 (5 bases). This TCR derives from a middle-aged man with acute or convalescent COVID-19. CDR3 residues: CASSPTGDQPQHF. The DNA for the CDR3 is TGTGCCAGCAGCCCCACAGGTGACCAGCCCCAGCATTTT.